This entry lists 4 T cell receptor beta chains sequenced from one sample in a study of CD4 T cells in relation to SARS-CoV-2 and coronaviruses (dated by TCRdb to the early 2020s). No antigen has been assigned to these receptors. Receptors were amplified or captured by the immunoSEQ multiplex PCR assay. TCRdb holds this immuneACCESS table with in-frame rearrangements only. Some clones are missing; in checked studies, unresolved V genes explain under half, and the rest has no known cause. The sample has roughly 38,000 clones on record, approximately 84% of them singletons. Jointly, the top ten make up around 1.2% of the sample. Input material: naive CD4+ T cells from PBMCs, cultured in vitro. The cell subset or site label for this specimen denotes: naive CD4+ T cells isolated by negative enrichment. The source of these receptors is an adult with COVID-19.

The chain couples TRBV6-5 to TRBJ1-2, with TRBD1 identical over 8 bases. The CDR3 contains 13 residues. The germline gives CDR1 MNHEY, CDR2 SVGAGI. V trimming: 5 bases; J trimming: 2 bases; junction bases outside the gene matches: 1. This chain's CDR3 is CASSRTGNYGYTF. CDR3 in DNA: TGTGCCAGCAGTCGGACAGGGAACTATGGCTACACCTTC.

This rearrangement joins TRBV5-6 to TRBJ2-7, with a weak D call TRBD2 (5 bases). This CDR3 is built from 12 residues. The germline CDR1 and CDR2 sequences are SGHDT and YYEEEE. V was trimmed by 4 bases and J by 3 bases, leaving 8 bases between them. CDR3 protein: CASSLRGYEQYF. CDR3 sequence (DNA): TGTGCCAGCAGCCTCCGGGGCTACGAGCAGTACTTC.

The chain carries TRBV7-9 and TRBJ1-2; D gene ambiguous. This CDR3 is 13 amino acids long. Trimming cost V 3 bases and J 6 bases, with 11 bases left between them. Germline-derived CDR1 and CDR2 are SEHNR and FQNEAQ (reference sequence). The CDR3 here is CASSFWLADGYTF. DNA of the CDR3: TGTGCCAGCAGCTTTTGGCTCGCGGATGGCTACACCTTC. The full variable domain, its missing parts supplied by reference TRBV7-9 and TRBJ1-2, is DTGVSQNPRHKITKRGQNVTFRCDPISEHNRLYWYRQTLGQGPEFLTYFQNEAQLEKSRLLSDRFSAERPKGSFSTLEIQRTEQGDSAMYLCASSFWLADGYTFGSGTRLTVV.

This clone was observed a single time. The chain couples TRBV29-1 to TRBJ1-5, with 10 positions matching TRBD1. Unmatched junction bases numbered 1, after V lost 0 bases and J lost 2 bases. Germline V gene sequence: CDR1 SQVTM, CDR2 ANQGSEA. The CDR3 totals 15 residues. Here the CDR3 reads CSVEDGTGGNQPQHF. CDR3 nucleotides: TGCAGCGTTGAAGACGGGACAGGGGGCAATCAGCCCCAGCATTTT.